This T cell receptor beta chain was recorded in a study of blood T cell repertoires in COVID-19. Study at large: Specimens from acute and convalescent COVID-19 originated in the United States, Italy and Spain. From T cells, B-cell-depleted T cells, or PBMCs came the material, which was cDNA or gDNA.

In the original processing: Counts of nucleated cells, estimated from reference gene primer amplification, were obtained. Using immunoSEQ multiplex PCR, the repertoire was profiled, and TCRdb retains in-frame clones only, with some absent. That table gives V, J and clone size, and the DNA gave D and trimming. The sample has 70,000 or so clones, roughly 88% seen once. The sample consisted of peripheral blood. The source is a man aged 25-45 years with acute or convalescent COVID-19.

The CDR3 DNA reads TGTGCCATCAGTGCCGGGACAGCCTCTGGAAACACCATATATTTT. Its protein is CAISAGTASGNTIYF. J is TRBJ1-3 and V is TRBV10-3; TRBD1 agrees at 7 bases. CDR3 length: 15 residues. Germline trimming cut 4 bases from V and 0 bases from J; bases unmatched to any gene: 3. The germline V gene has CDR1 ENHRY and CDR2 SYGVKD.